The clone carrying this T cell receptor (beta chain) appeared a few times. Its specificity is unknown. Primers included in the PCR were 60 Vbeta and 13 Jbeta primers. Produced via immunoSEQ multiplex PCR; TCRdb's table is partial and in-frame only. The data hold under 150,000 clones, with about two thirds observed a single time. This entry belongs to a study of cytomegalovirus exposure and HLA in healthy donors. Findings and caveats of the study: The study found most TCR sequences rare, yet found some public TCRs in many donors.

The TCR comes from a human donor in good health. The sequencing input was PBMCs.

This chain's CDR3 is CAWSWGGDPRYEQYF. CDR3 DNA sequence: TGTGCCTGGAGTTGGGGCGGGGACCCTCGCTACGAGCAGTACTTC. The rearrangement uses TRBV30 and TRBJ2-7; D is perhaps TRBD2 (6 bases). The length of the CDR3 is 15 residues. Germline assignment: CDR1 GTSNPN and CDR2 SVGIG (reference sequence). Trimming took off 2 bases at V and 3 bases at J, with 17 bases between the two ends.